A single sample gave rise to the 16 T cell receptor beta chains below, sequenced in a study of blood T cell repertoires in COVID-19. TCRdb keeps only in-frame clones here, not all; method: immunoSEQ multiplex PCR. The sample contains 150,000 to 180,000 clones, 70% to 90% of which appear only once. The specimen sequenced was peripheral blood. These receptors came from a man in his 60s with COVID-19, enrolled during active disease.

The rearrangement links TRBV19 to TRBJ2-6; perhaps TRBD1 as D (6 bases). V dropped 8 bases and J dropped 0 bases, with 14 bases sitting between them. CDR1 is LNHDA, CDR2 SQIVND, per germline (reference sequence). The CDR3 spans 16 residues. CDR3 in amino acids: CASCQGSSSGANVLTF. For the CDR3, the DNA is TGTGCCAGTTGCCAGGGGTCTTCCTCTGGGGCCAACGTCCTGACTTTC.

This chain uses TRBV7-8 with TRBJ1-1; D is unclear. This CDR3 has 13 residues. Germline V gene data show CDR1 as SGHVS and CDR2 as FQNEAQ. V was trimmed by 5 bases and J by 0 bases, leaving 7 bases between them. The CDR3 DNA sequence: TGTGCCAGCAGCCCCACAGTGAACACTGAAGCTTTCTTT. This encodes CASSPTVNTEAFF.

Here the CDR3 reads CASSTAQAGNTIYF. The DNA of the CDR3 is TGTGCCAGTAGTACGGCACAGGCCGGAAACACCATATATTTT. The V and J genes are TRBV19 and TRBJ1-3; D might be TRBD1 (5 bases). This CDR3 is built from 14 residues. Germline CDR1 is LNHDA and CDR2 is SQIVND (reference sequence). The V and J ends lost 4 bases and 4 bases respectively, with 11 bases between them.

The chain combines TRBV6-2 or TRBV6-3 with TRBJ1-5, with 8 bases that match TRBD1. Germline-derived CDR1 and CDR2 are MNHEY and SVGEGT. CDR3 length: 14 residues. V was pared by 2 bases and J by 7 bases, with 4 bases of the junction left unmatched. The CDR3 DNA reads as TGTGCCAGCAGTTACGGACAGGGTTTCCAGCCCCAGCATTTT. Its protein product is CASSYGQGFQPQHF.

This chain joins TRBV6-6 and TRBJ1-4, with D unclear. Germline loops: CDR1 MNHNY, CDR2 SVGAGI (reference sequence). Deletions cut 6 bases from V and 4 bases from J, with 9 bases between. The CDR3 has 13 amino acids. DNA of the CDR3: TGTGCCAGCAGCTTCGGGTTTAATGAAAAACTGTTTTTT. Translated, it gives CASSFGFNEKLFF.

A few counts support this clone. V usage is TRBV7-9 and J usage is TRBJ1-4; D possibly corresponds to TRBD1 (6 bases). V was clipped by 5 bases and J by 4 bases, with 11 bases between them. Germline assignment: CDR1 SEHNR and CDR2 FQNEAQ (reference sequence). The CDR3 is 14 amino acids. CDR3 in amino acids: CASSRTEINEKLFF. CDR3 sequence (DNA): TGTGCCAGCAGCCGGACAGAAATTAATGAAAAACTGTTTTTT.

This clone was detected once. The chain joins TRBV7-3 to TRBJ2-5, with a possible D match to TRBD2 (6 bases). V lost 5 bases and J 5 bases, leaving 21 bases between the germline ends. Looked up from germline, CDR1 is SGHTA and CDR2 is FQGTGA. The CDR3 has 16 residues. This CDR3 reads CASSPKGTVKGETQYF. CDR3 in DNA: TGTGCCAGCAGCCCGAAAGGGACTGTGAAGGGGGAGACCCAGTACTTC. Together with reference TRBV7-3 and TRBJ2-5, the CDR3 gives the full variable domain: GAGVSQTPSNKVTEKGKYVELRCDPISGHTALYWYRQSLGQGPEFLIYFQGTGAADDSGLPNDRFFAVRPEGSVSTLKIQRTERGDSAVYLCASSPKGTVKGETQYFGPGTRLLVL.

This clone was observed once. V gene TRBV11-3 combines with J gene TRBJ2-3; 9 bases align to TRBD2. Germline lookup yields CDR1 SGHNT and CDR2 YENEEA. The V gene end was trimmed by 3 bases and the J gene end by 3 bases; junction bases not matched to a gene: 7. There are 16 residues in the CDR3. This chain's CDR3 is CASSFGLAGATDTQYF. For the CDR3, the DNA is TGTGCCAGCAGCTTTGGGTTAGCGGGAGCAACAGATACGCAGTATTTT.

The CDR3 loop reads CASSAQGGRNNEQFF. The CDR3, as DNA: TGTGCCAGCAGTGCACAAGGCGGGAGGAACAATGAGCAGTTCTTC. V gene TRBV25-1 combines with J gene TRBJ2-1; 8 nucleotides agree with TRBD2. The germline gives CDR1 MGHDK, CDR2 SYGVNS. The CDR3 is 15 residues long. The trim removed 4 bases at V and 5 bases at J, leaving 7 bases unmatched.

This clone was found a few times. The chain couples TRBV7-6 to TRBJ1-6; the D gene is possibly TRBD1 (5 bases). This CDR3 is 15 amino acids long. In germline, CDR1 is SGHVS, CDR2 FNYEAQ. V lost 1 base, J lost 4 bases, and 8 bases lay in between. The CDR3, as DNA: TGTGCCAGCAGCTTAGAACAGGCTTATAATTCACCCCTCCACTTT. Translation gives CASSLEQAYNSPLHF.

This sequence joins TRBV19 and TRBJ2-4, with a possible D match to TRBD1 (5 bases). CDR1 is LNHDA and CDR2 is SQIVND in the germline V gene (reference sequence). The V end lost 3 bases, the J end lost 3 bases, and 18 bases lay between the germline ends. This CDR3 has 17 residues. DNA of the CDR3: TGTGCCAGTAGTATCTCGGCGGACACCTGGGGCAAAAACATTCAGTACTTC. Its translation: CASSISADTWGKNIQYF. Supplemented by reference TRBV19 and TRBJ2-4, the full variable domain reads DGGITQSPKYLFRKEGQNVTLSCEQNLNHDAMYWYRQDPGQGLRLIYYSQIVNDFQKGDIAEGYSVSREKKESFPLTVTSAQKNPTAFYLCASSISADTWGKNIQYFGAGTRLSVL.

Comments on this clone: The germline gene is not matched at one end of the junction; a read error may be the cause. Additional DNA sequences in this sample encode the identical CDR3. The chain joins TRBV28 to TRBJ2-7; 10 bases agree with TRBD1. The germline CDR1 and CDR2 sequences are MDHEN and SYDVKM. The CDR3 is 15 residues long. The CDR3 coding sequence is TGTGCCAGTAGTTCGGGACAGGGGTCATTCTACGAGCAGTACTTC. Protein product: CASSSGQGSFYEQYF.

V is TRBV12-3 or TRBV12-4 and J is TRBJ1-4; D gene uncertain. V dropped 6 bases and J dropped 4 bases, with 6 bases sitting between them. The CDR3 covers 12 residues. CDR3 sequence reads: CASRNFNEKLFF. In DNA form, the CDR3 reads TGTGCCAGCAGGAACTTTAATGAAAAACTGTTTTTT.

The chain employs TRBV30 and TRBJ1-2, with D perhaps matching TRBD1 (5 bases). Germline V gene data show CDR1 as GTSNPN and CDR2 as SVGIG (reference sequence). V was cut by 2 bases and J by 4 bases, with 17 bases left in between. CDR3 size: 15 residues. CDR3 DNA: TGTGCCTGGAGTCATCCTGGGGGGATCTCCTATGGCTACACCTTC. Encoded protein: CAWSHPGGISYGYTF.

The genes are TRBV5-6 and TRBJ1-4; TRBD1 matches 7 bases. Germline assignment: CDR1 SGHDT and CDR2 YYEEEE. The CDR3 is 15 amino acids. Germline trimming cut 3 bases from V and 4 bases from J; bases unmatched to any gene: 6. Here the CDR3 reads CASSSPGQNNEKLFF. In DNA, the CDR3 is TGTGCCAGCAGCTCTCCGGGACAGAATAATGAAAAACTGTTTTTT.

This clone was seen more than once but under ten times. The gene calls are TRBV28 and TRBJ1-6, with 10 bases aligning to TRBD1. In germline, CDR1 is MDHEN, CDR2 SYDVKM. The CDR3 is 20 residues long. Unmatched junction bases numbered 16, after V lost 6 bases and J lost 2 bases. The DNA of the CDR3 is TGTGCCAGCAGGCCGGTCCGGACAGGGGGAATGATCGCCTATAATTCACCCCTCCACTTT. Amino acid sequence: CASRPVRTGGMIAYNSPLHF. Complete variable domain (other parts from reference TRBV28 and TRBJ1-6): DVKVTQSSRYLVKRTGEKVFLECVQDMDHENMFWYRQDPGLGLRLIYFSYDVKMKEKGDIPEGYSVSREKKERFSLILESASTNQTSMYLCASRPVRTGGMIAYNSPLHFGNGTRLTVT.